This TCR beta chain comes out of a study of T cells in Graves' hyperthyroidism and ophthalmopathy. Across the whole study: Peripheral blood was drawn at first diagnosis, prior to all treatment.

The V end was cut by 6 bases, the J end by 8 bases, with 10 bases between. Germline loops: CDR1 MDHEN, CDR2 SYDVKM. The CDR3 loop spans 12 amino acids. Ten or more counts support this clonotype. RNA transcripts gave rise to amplified TCR beta CDR3 regions. The study used the HTBI primer set for a first-round RT-PCR of the TCR CDR3. TCRdb re-derived calls from the multiplex PCR reads in MiXCR, one entry per CDR3 protein. This sample has 150,000 or so distinct CDR3 sequences, with roughly a fifth found just once. Patients showing uncontrolled infection, other autoimmune disease, pregnancy or lactation were ineligible. Blood dates from first hyperthyroidism diagnosis, before any ophthalmopathy symptoms.

Material: blood. The TCR was taken from a woman in her forties or fifties with Graves' hyperthyroidism that later progressed to Graves' ophthalmopathy. V and J are TRBV28 and TRBJ1-4; maybe TRBD1 (5 bases). CDR3 bases: TGTGCCAGCAGGAGGGGTTACGAAAAACTGTTTTTT. Translation gives CASRRGYEKLFF.